This T cell receptor beta chain was captured in a study of CD8 T cells in ankylosing spondylitis. Points from the study as a whole: Both synovial fluid and blood in reactive arthritis had previously been reported to carry some motif variants. One TCR beta motif, made up of under ten highly homologous variants, appeared characteristic of ankylosing spondylitis blood. Matched ankylosing spondylitis synovial fluid reportedly contained a significantly enriched population of disease-linked clones.

The CDR3 extends over 14 amino acids. The germline V gene has CDR1 KGHDR and CDR2 SFDVKD. J lost 2 bases, V lost 11 bases, and 8 bases had no gene match. As the method for making TCR beta libraries, quantitative 5'-RACE with molecular barcodes was used. TCRdb processed the 5' RACE reads anew with MiXCR; each CDR3 protein has one entry. The table has about 330,000 distinct CDR3 sequences, 8% seen once; the top ten hold 13% to 15%. This clonotype has more than one count but fewer than ten. Its cognate antigen is unknown. Material for sequencing was blood, either unsorted or a sorted T cell fraction (not recorded which). The receptor was derived from a male donor with ankylosing spondylitis. V and J are TRBV24-1 and TRBJ2-3; 8 nucleotides agree with TRBD2. CDR3 coding DNA: TGTGCCAGTTCGGGAGGGCGGGTCACAGATACGCAGTATTTT. Protein: CASSGGRVTDTQYF.